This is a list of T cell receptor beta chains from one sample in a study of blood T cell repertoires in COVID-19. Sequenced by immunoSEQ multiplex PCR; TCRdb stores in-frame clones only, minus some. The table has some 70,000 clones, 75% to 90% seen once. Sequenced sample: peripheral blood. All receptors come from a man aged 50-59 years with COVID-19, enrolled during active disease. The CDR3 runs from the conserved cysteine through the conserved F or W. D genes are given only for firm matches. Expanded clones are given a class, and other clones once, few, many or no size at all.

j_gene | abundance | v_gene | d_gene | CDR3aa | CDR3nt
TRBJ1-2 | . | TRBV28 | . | CASSSSYRVSYGYTF | TGTGCCAGCAGTTCCTCTTACAGGGTGAGCTATGGCTACACCTTC
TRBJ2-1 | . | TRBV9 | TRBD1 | CASSVGQYNEQFF | TGTGCCAGCAGCGTGGGACAGTACAATGAGCAGTTCTTC
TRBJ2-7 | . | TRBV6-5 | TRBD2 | CASSTKREGREQYF | TGTGCCAGCAGTACCAAGCGGGAGGGCAGAGAGCAGTACTTC
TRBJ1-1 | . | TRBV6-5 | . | CASSRTRENTEAFF | TGTGCCAGCAGTCGTACCAGGGAGAACACTGAAGCTTTCTTT
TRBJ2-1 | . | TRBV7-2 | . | CASSFQAGPSEQFF | TGTGCCAGCAGCTTTCAGGCGGGACCCAGTGAGCAGTTCTTC
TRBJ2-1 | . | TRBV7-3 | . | CASSPPGADEQFF | TGTGCCAGCAGCCCTCCCGGAGCCGATGAGCAGTTCTTC
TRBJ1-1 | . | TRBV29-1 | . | CSVEGQRNTEAFF | TGCAGCGTTGAGGGACAACGGAACACTGAAGCTTTCTTT
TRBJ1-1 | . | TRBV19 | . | CASAHSNTEAFF | TGTGCCAGTGCGCACTCGAACACTGAAGCTTTCTTT
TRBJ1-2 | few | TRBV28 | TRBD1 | CAASGDRGYGYTF | TGTGCCGCATCCGGGGACAGGGGCTATGGCTACACCTTC
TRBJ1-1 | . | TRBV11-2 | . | CASSPHPGSPEAFF | TGTGCCAGCAGCCCACATCCAGGAAGCCCTGAAGCTTTCTTT
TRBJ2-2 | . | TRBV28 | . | CASSRRQLNTGELFF | TGTGCCAGCAGCCGACGACAACTGAACACCGGGGAGCTGTTTTTT
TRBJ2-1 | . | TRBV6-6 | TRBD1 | CASSPTGVDGGQFF | TGTGCCAGCAGTCCGACAGGGGTTGATGGTGGGCAGTTCTTC
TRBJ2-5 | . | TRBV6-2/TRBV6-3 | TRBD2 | CASSRRTSLEETQYF | TGTGCCAGCAGTCGAAGGACTAGCTTAGAAGAGACCCAGTACTTC
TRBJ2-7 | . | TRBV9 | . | CASSVFGGYEQYF | TGTGCCAGCAGCGTATTCGGGGGTTACGAGCAGTACTTC
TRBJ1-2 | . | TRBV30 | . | CAWSVQGSIYGYTF | TGTGCCTGGAGTGTGCAGGGATCGATCTATGGCTACACCTTC
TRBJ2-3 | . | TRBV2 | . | CASSAGSDTQYF | TGTGCCAGCAGTGCAGGTTCAGATACGCAGTATTTT
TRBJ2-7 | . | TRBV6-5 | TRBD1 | CASSLQGYLIHEQYF | TGTGCCAGCAGCCTACAGGGGTATCTAATCCACGAGCAGTACTTC
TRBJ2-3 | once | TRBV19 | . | CASTTTRGLTGIDTQYF | TGTGCCAGTACCACGACCCGGGGACTGACGGGAATAGATACGCAGTATTTT
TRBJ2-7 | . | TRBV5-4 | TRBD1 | CASTQTGTGVVYF | TGTGCCAGCACCCAGACCGGGACAGGGGTCGTGTACTTC
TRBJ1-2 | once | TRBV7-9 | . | CASSSGPGGIGYTF | TGTGCCAGCAGCTCTGGGCCCGGCGGGATTGGCTACACCTTC
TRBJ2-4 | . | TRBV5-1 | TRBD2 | CASSPAILAGVENIQYF | TGCGCCAGCAGCCCAGCTATACTAGCGGGAGTAGAAAACATTCAGTACTTC
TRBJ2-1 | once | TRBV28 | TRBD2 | CASPPASGLYYNEQFF | TGTGCCAGTCCGCCGGCTAGCGGGCTTTACTACAATGAGCAGTTCTTC
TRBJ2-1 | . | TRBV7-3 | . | CASSEAVGNEQFF | TGTGCCAGCAGCGAGGCGGTTGGAAATGAGCAGTTCTTC
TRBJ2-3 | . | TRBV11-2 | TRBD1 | CASSLIYRGSGTDTQYF | TGTGCCAGCAGCTTGATTTACAGGGGCTCTGGGACAGATACGCAGTATTTT
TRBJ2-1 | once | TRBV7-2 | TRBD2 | CASSLAGQPGLAVTYNEQFF | TGTGCCAGCAGCTTAGCAGGCCAGCCAGGACTAGCGGTTACCTACAATGAGCAGTTCTTC
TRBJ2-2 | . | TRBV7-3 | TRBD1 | CASSNTGGADGELFF | TGTGCCAGCAGCAATACAGGGGGCGCAGACGGGGAGCTGTTTTTT
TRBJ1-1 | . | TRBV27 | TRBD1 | CASSLDRADTEAFF | TGTGCCAGCAGCCTGGACAGGGCGGACACTGAAGCTTTCTTT
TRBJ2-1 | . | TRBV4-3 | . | CASSPTVPGSTSYNEQFF | TGCGCCAGCAGTCCTACCGTTCCCGGGAGCACCTCCTACAATGAGCAGTTCTTC
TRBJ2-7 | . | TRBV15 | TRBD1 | CATSRDVGQYEQYF | TGTGCCACCAGCAGAGATGTGGGACAGTACGAGCAGTACTTC
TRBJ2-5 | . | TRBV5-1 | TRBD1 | CASSLVGQQETQYF | TGCGCCAGCAGTCTTGTGGGACAGCAAGAGACCCAGTACTTC
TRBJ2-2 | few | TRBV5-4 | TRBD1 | CASSLGLTGFNTGELFF | TGTGCCAGCAGCTTGGGTCTGACAGGGTTTAACACCGGGGAGCTGTTTTTT
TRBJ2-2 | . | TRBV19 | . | CASRKPPGGVDTGELFF | TGTGCCAGTAGGAAACCGCCGGGGGGCGTCGACACCGGGGAGCTGTTTTTT
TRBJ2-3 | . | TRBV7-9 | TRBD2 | CASSDLAAFTDTQYF | TGTGCCAGCAGCGACCTAGCGGCCTTCACAGATACGCAGTATTTT